Detailed here is one TCR beta chain. Ages ranged from about 18 to 89 years, with residence in fewer than 25 US areas. Clinical history as reported by participants underpinned cohort assignment. In Cohort 3, a recovered donor had either two negative PCRs, clearance, or symptom resolution. This record belongs to a study of blood T cell repertoires in COVID-19. Study at large: PBMCs, B-cell-depleted T cells, or T cells provided the cDNA or gDNA that made up the material.

Here immunoSEQ multiplex PCR was the method, and the copy in TCRdb shows in-frame clones only, minus some. The sample has roughly 290,000 clones; approximately 85% are singletons. V lost 10 bases, J lost 3 bases, and 13 bases lay in between. Germline lookup yields CDR1 ENHRY and CDR2 SYGVKD. This CDR3 spans 12 amino acids. The sample was PBMCs or T cells enriched from blood (not recorded which). The chain recombines TRBV10-3 with TRBJ2-7; D is undetermined. The origin of this receptor is a woman aged 25 to 39 who had recovered from COVID-19. The CDR3 region has the DNA TGTGCCACCTCCTTTACAGACTACGAGCAGTACTTC. Its translation: CATSFTDYEQYF.